The rows below give T cell receptor beta chains drawn from one sample of a study of blood T cell repertoires in COVID-19. Method: immunoSEQ multiplex PCR; TCRdb's copy keeps in-frame clones and lacks some. The data hold approximately 280,000 clones, with around 85% observed a single time. Sequencing used peripheral blood. Receptor source: a man over 45 with active or convalescent COVID-19. CDR3s include the opening cysteine and the closing phenylalanine or tryptophan. A D gene is named only where the DNA matches it firmly. Expanded clones are given a class, and other clones once, few, many or no size at all.

>NA|NA|TRBV4-3|TRBJ1-1
CASSRNRVGTNTEAFF
TGCGCCAGCAGCCGAAACAGGGTTGGGACAAACACTGAAGCTTTCTTT
>TRBD1|NA|TRBV3-1/TRBV3-2|TRBJ1-2
CASSRQGENGYTF
TGTGCCAGCAGCCGACAGGGGGAAAACGGCTACACCTTC
>NA|NA|TRBV18|TRBJ1-2
CASSNEGVANYGYTF
TGTGCCAGCTCAAACGAAGGGGTGGCTAACTATGGCTACACCTTC
>NA|NA|TRBV19|TRBJ2-1
CASTTGSYNEQFF
TGTGCCAGTACCACAGGGTCCTACAATGAGCAGTTCTTC
>NA|NA|TRBV5-1|TRBJ2-5
CASSPPFAQTQYF
TGCGCCAGCAGCCCTCCGTTCGCGCAGACCCAGTACTTC
>NA|NA|TRBV28|TRBJ1-1
CASSHLATEAFF
TGTGCCAGCAGTCACCTGGCAACTGAAGCTTTCTTT
>NA|once|TRBV9|TRBJ1-3
CASSVAAGAGNTIYF
TGTGCCAGCAGCGTAGCTGCAGGGGCTGGAAACACCATATATTTT
>NA|NA|TRBV11-2|TRBJ2-5
CASSLRPGRETQYF
TGTGCCAGCAGCTTAAGGCCGGGTCGAGAGACCCAGTACTTC
>NA|once|TRBV6-1|TRBJ2-2
CASSEARGTAELFF
TGTGCCAGCAGTGAAGCGAGGGGGACCGCGGAGCTGTTTTTT
>NA|few|TRBV18|TRBJ1-6
CASSPSGDYNSPLHF
TGTGCCAGCTCACCATCAGGGGACTATAATTCACCCCTCCACTTT
>NA|NA|TRBV5-1|TRBJ2-7
CASSLERGTTYEQYF
TGCGCCAGCAGCTTGGAACGGGGAACGACCTACGAGCAGTACTTC
>TRBD2|once|TRBV3-1/TRBV3-2|TRBJ2-3
CASSPLAGGLSDTQYF
TGTGCCAGCAGCCCCCTGGCGGGAGGGCTATCAGATACGCAGTATTTT
>TRBD1|NA|TRBV5-5|TRBJ2-6
CASSSGTVISGANVLTF
TGTGCCAGCAGTTCAGGGACAGTCATATCTGGGGCCAACGTCCTGACTTTC
>NA|NA|TRBV18|TRBJ2-7
CASSPQYEQYF
TGTGCCAGCTCACCCCAATACGAGCAGTACTTC
>NA|NA|TRBV18|TRBJ1-2
CASSPPPRTDSFLNYGYTF
TGTGCCAGCTCACCACCTCCAAGGACAGATTCTTTCCTTAACTATGGCTACACCTTC
>NA|few|TRBV10-3|TRBJ1-1
CAISESGRGGDFF
TGTGCCATCAGTGAGTCGGGCAGGGGAGGGGATTTCTTT
>TRBD1|NA|TRBV19|TRBJ1-5
CATSRTGIIQPQHF
TGTGCCACCTCTAGGACAGGAATCATTCAGCCCCAGCATTTT
>NA|NA|TRBV29-1|TRBJ2-7
CSVLLGLALEQYF
TGCAGCGTCCTGCTGGGGCTAGCGCTTGAGCAGTACTTC
>TRBD2|NA|TRBV11-2|TRBJ2-3
CASSLAASGRADTQYF
TGTGCCAGCAGCTTAGCCGCTAGCGGGAGGGCCGATACGCAGTATTTT
>NA|NA|TRBV27|TRBJ2-3
CASSFGVTDTQYF
TGTGCCAGCAGTTTCGGGGTCACAGATACGCAGTATTTT
>NA|NA|TRBV2|TRBJ2-1
CASILGPYNEQFF
TGTGCCAGCATCCTGGGCCCCTACAATGAGCAGTTCTTC
>NA|NA|TRBV28|TRBJ2-1
CASSPTGVHNEQFF
TGTGCCAGCAGCCCGACGGGGGTACACAATGAGCAGTTCTTC
>TRBD2|NA|TRBV5-1|TRBJ2-2
CASSLGSSGNTGELFF
TGCGCCAGCAGCTTGGGTTCTAGCGGGAACACCGGGGAGCTGTTTTTT
>TRBD1|NA|TRBV5-4|TRBJ2-3
CASSRTGGIVDTQYF
TGTGCCAGCAGCCGGACAGGGGGCATCGTAGATACGCAGTATTTT
>NA|few|TRBV7-2|TRBJ1-6
CASSPTSGVRYNSPLHF
TGTGCCAGCAGCCCTACGAGCGGTGTCCGCTATAATTCACCCCTCCACTTT
>TRBD1|NA|TRBV5-4|TRBJ2-4
CASSLPGQRSKNIQYF
TGTGCCAGCAGCTTACCGGGACAGCGTTCTAAAAACATTCAGTACTTC
>NA|once|TRBV5-5|TRBJ1-1
CASSLPTPGGTEAFF
TGTGCCAGCAGCTTGCCCACCCCCGGAGGAACTGAAGCTTTCTTT
>NA|NA|TRBV21-1|TRBJ1-5
CASSSSRINQPQHF
TGTGCCAGCAGCTCAAGCAGGATCAATCAGCCCCAGCATTTT
>NA|NA|TRBV4-1|TRBJ2-1
CASSRIVEGFQFF
TGCGCCAGCAGCCGTATAGTGGAGGGGTTTCAGTTCTTC
>TRBD1|NA|TRBV28|TRBJ1-2
CASRQGEPIYGYTF
TGTGCCAGCAGACAGGGGGAACCCATTTATGGCTACACCTTC
>NA|NA|TRBV5-1|TRBJ2-5
CASSLEVTRYQETQYF
TGCGCCAGCAGCTTGGAGGTGACGAGGTACCAAGAGACCCAGTACTTC
>NA|NA|TRBV10-3|TRBJ1-3
CAIRGQRTFSSSGNTIYF
TGTGCCATCAGGGGTCAGCGGACCTTTTCCAGCTCTGGAAACACCATATATTTT